This T cell receptor (beta chain) was recovered during a study of cytomegalovirus exposure and HLA in healthy donors. About the study: Earlier results showed 90 million to 120 million unique TCR beta sequences derived from roughly 190 million T cells.

Study-wide results and caveats: Indistinguishability led to the exclusion of some V segments, TRBV6-2 and TRBV6-3 included.

Germline CDR1 is MGHRA and CDR2 is YSYEKL. The CDR3 runs to 13 residues. Trimming shortened V by 5 bases and J by 5 bases, and 10 bases separated the two germline ends. Concerning this clone itself: What it binds is unknown.

The PCR made use of 60 Vbeta and 13 Jbeta primers. Sequencing was performed with immunoSEQ multiplex PCR; in TCRdb, only in-frame clones are kept and a portion is missing. The top ten hold approximately 2.6% of the sample, which has 150,000 to 180,000 clones, roughly 74% seen once. The specimen sequenced was PBMCs. This clonotype originated in a man aged 18 to 30 in good health and CMV-seronegative. The chain links TRBV4-1 to TRBJ1-5, with D possibly TRBD1 on 6 matching bases. The CDR3 here is CASSLGHDQPQHF. The CDR3 DNA is TGCGCCAGCAGCTTGGGACATGATCAGCCCCAGCATTTT.